These 14 T cell receptor beta chains were sequenced from one sample in a study of regulatory T cells in long-lasting Graves disease (TCRdb year 2021). The sample's time point, from its label and the paper: newly diagnosed GD, antithyroid drugs for less than 3 months. For both TCR sequencing and RNA sequencing, RNA was extracted from PBMCs using TRIzol. Library preparation used multiplex PCR. Sequencing instrument: Illumina HiSeq 4000. TCR beta libraries were built with iRepertoire HTBI primers and Arm-PCR amplification of CDR3 regions. Using fastp at Q25 and MiXCR, TCRdb reprocessed the public reads and kept productive beta chains. All rows with the same CDR3 protein become a single entry with the most common DNA and genes. For this sample the table gives approximately 210,000 distinct CDR3 sequences, of which around 18% were detected only once. Approximately 20% of the sample lies in the top ten.

The source material was peripheral blood mononuclear cells (PBMCs), sampled at new diagnosis, from a patient treated with antithyroid drugs. These receptors were obtained from a female donor with Graves disease.

This clonotype was detected many times. This rearrangement joins TRBV30 to TRBJ2-5, with D unclear. V gave up 5 bases and J gave up 2 bases, with 6 bases separating them. Germline CDR1 and CDR2: GTSNPN and SVGIG (reference sequence). The CDR3 contains 11 residues. As DNA, the CDR3 is TGTGCCTGGTCCGAACAAGAGACCCAGTACTTC. Residues: CAWSEQETQYF.

Concerning this clonotype itself: This likely came from a read error, as a far larger clone is one base away. The rearrangement links TRBV12-3 or TRBV12-4 to TRBJ2-1; TRBD2 is a possible D gene (7 bases). The DNA end is more similar to TRBJ2-5, so the J call may be wrong. The CDR3 is made up of 16 amino acids. CDR3 residues: CASSVGGGEPQETQYF. The CDR3 DNA is TGTGCCAGCAGTGTAGGGGGGGGGGAGCCCCAAGAGACCCAGTACTTC.

This clonotype was recorded at least ten times. J is TRBJ2-7 and V is TRBV9, with D perhaps assigned TRBD1 or TRBD2 (6 bases each). Trimming removed 4 bases at V and 1 base at J, with 15 bases between. The CDR3 sequence is 15 residues long. CDR1 and CDR2 from the germline V gene are SGDLS and YYNGEE. The CDR3 DNA sequence: TGTGCCAGCAGCATGGACGGGGGCTCATCCTACGAGCAGTACTTC. It specifies CASSMDGGSSYEQYF.

This clonotype appeared many times. The V call is TRBV7-9, the J call TRBJ2-3; perhaps TRBD1 as D (6 bases). CDR1 SEHNR and CDR2 FQNEAQ come from the germline V gene (reference sequence). Trimming stripped 4 bases from V and 2 bases from J, with 16 bases between. This CDR3 spans 16 amino acids. The CDR3 loop is CASSYDRLPNTDTQYF. The DNA of the CDR3 is TGTGCCAGCAGCTATGACAGGCTTCCAAACACAGATACGCAGTATTTT.

This clonotype was detected a few times. The chain is built from TRBV6-4 and TRBJ2-1, with TRBD1 matching 9 bases. The CDR3 sequence is 14 residues long. Germline values: CDR1 MRHNA, CDR2 SNTAGT. V was pared by 6 bases and J by 4 bases, with 4 bases of the junction left unmatched. DNA of the CDR3: TGTGCCAGCAGCAGACAGGGGGATTACAATGAGCAGTTCTTC. As protein: CASSRQGDYNEQFF.

This clonotype occurred many times. The chain recombines TRBV6-5 with TRBJ1-4, with D possibly TRBD1 on 6 matching bases. The CDR3 runs 14 residues. Trimming shortened V by 4 bases and J by 5 bases, and 11 bases separated the two germline ends. CDR1 MNHEY and CDR2 SVGAGI come from the germline V gene. The CDR3 region is CASSFGRGNEKLFF. The CDR3 bases are TGTGCCAGCAGTTTTGGCAGGGGAAATGAAAAACTGTTTTTT.

In its sample, this clonotype was seen a few times. CDR3 nucleotide sequence: TGTGCCAGCAGCGTAGAGGGGACTAGCGGGAATATTGTGTCGGAGACCCAGTACTTC. Its protein is CASSVEGTSGNIVSETQYF. This chain uses TRBV9 with TRBJ2-5; 13 nucleotides agree with TRBD2. Germline V gene lookup returns CDR1 SGDLS and CDR2 YYNGEE. Trimming at V came to 0 bases and at J to 5 bases, leaving 13 bases not matched to a gene. The CDR3 is made up of 19 amino acids.

At least ten counts were recorded for this clonotype. The J gene is TRBJ2-3, the V gene TRBV3-1, with D unresolved. The CDR3 is 14 amino acids. Germline V lookup: CDR1 LGHDT, CDR2 YNNKEL (reference sequence). Trimming took 2 bases from V and 8 from J, leaving 14 bases between them. This chain's CDR3 is CASSQNRAAGTQYF. Here the CDR3 DNA reads TGTGCCAGCAGCCAAAATCGGGCCGCAGGTACGCAGTATTTT.

This clonotype was observed at least ten times. The V call is TRBV5-1, the J call TRBJ2-1, with 7 nucleotides matching TRBD2. CDR1 and CDR2 from the germline V gene are SGHRS and YFSETQ. Trimming at V came to 1 base and at J to 8 bases, leaving 9 bases not matched to a gene. The CDR3 sequence is 15 residues long. The CDR3 is CASSLSGTIDDEQFF. CDR3 coding DNA: TGCGCCAGCAGCTTGTCGGGGACTATAGACGATGAGCAGTTCTTC.

There are many counts of this clonotype. The V gene is TRBV12-3 or TRBV12-4, the J gene TRBJ2-3; 11 bases line up with TRBD2. The CDR3 consists of 14 residues. The junction had 3 bases not matched to a gene; V was cut back by 5 bases and J by 5 bases. The CDR3 DNA is TGTGCCAGCAGTGGGACTAGCGGAGGAGATACGCAGTATTTT. This codes for CASSGTSGGDTQYF.

In the case of this clonotype: Given a much more abundant clone one base away, this may be a read error. V gene TRBV6-2 or TRBV6-3 combines with J gene TRBJ1-2; a weak D match, TRBD1 (5 bases). The CDR3 is 13 amino acids. The germline V gene encodes CDR1 MNHEY and CDR2 SVGEGT. CDR3 nucleotides: TGTGACAGCAGTTACGTAGGGAGGGGTGGCTACACCTTC. Translating it yields CDSSYVGRGGYTF.

Worth noting for this clonotype: This probably arose from a read error, given a far larger clone one base away. The chain is built from TRBV11-2 and TRBJ2-5; tentatively, D is TRBD1 (6 bases). The CDR3 runs to 13 residues. Trimming took off 5 bases at V and 11 bases at J, with 18 bases between the two ends. Per the germline V gene, CDR1 is SGHAT and CDR2 is FQNNGV. This chain's CDR3 is CASSLRTDSEQYF. CDR3 sequence (DNA): TGTGCCAGCAGCCTCAGGACAGACAGTGAGCAGTACTTC.

This clonotype was seen ten or more times. The V gene is TRBV27, the J gene TRBJ1-1, with 7 bases fitting TRBD1. CDR3 length: 15 residues. Germline V CDR1 and CDR2: MNHEY, SMNVEV (reference sequence). Losses at the gene ends were 4 bases for V and 5 bases for J; bases not matched to a gene: 10. Here the CDR3 reads CASSSGGARGTEAFF. As DNA, the CDR3 is TGTGCCAGCAGTTCCGGGGGCGCCAGGGGGACTGAAGCTTTCTTT.

This clonotype was recorded many times. The chain recombines TRBV6-2 or TRBV6-3 with TRBJ2-3, with D possibly TRBD2 on 6 matching bases. There are 16 residues in the CDR3. The ends were cut back, 5 bases at V and 5 bases at J, with 20 bases in the middle. The germline gives CDR1 MNHEY, CDR2 SVGEGT. CDR3 in amino acids: CASSRRGLQDGDTQYF. The CDR3 DNA sequence: TGTGCCAGCAGTCGTAGGGGACTCCAAGACGGAGATACGCAGTATTTT.